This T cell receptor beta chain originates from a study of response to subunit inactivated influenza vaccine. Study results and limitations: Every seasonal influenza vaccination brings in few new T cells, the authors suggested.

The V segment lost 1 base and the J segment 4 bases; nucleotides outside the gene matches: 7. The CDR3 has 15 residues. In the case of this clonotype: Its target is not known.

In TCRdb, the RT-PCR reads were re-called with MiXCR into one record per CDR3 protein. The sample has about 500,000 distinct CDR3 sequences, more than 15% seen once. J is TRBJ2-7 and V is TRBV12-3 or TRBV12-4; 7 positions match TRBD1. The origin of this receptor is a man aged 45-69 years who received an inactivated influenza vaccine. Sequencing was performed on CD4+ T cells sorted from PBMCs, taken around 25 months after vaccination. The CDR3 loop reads CASSLGTGLLYEQYF. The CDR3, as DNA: TGTGCCAGCAGTTTAGGGACAGGCCTCCTTTACGAGCAGTACTTC.